What follows are 30 T cell receptor beta chains derived from one specimen sequenced in a study of graft-versus-host responses after intestinal transplantation. Produced via immunoSEQ multiplex PCR; TCRdb's table is partial and in-frame only. The data contain about 4,300 clones, approximately 80% of them singletons. Processed graft tissue released its intraepithelial and lamina propria lymphocytes. Sequenced material: ileum tissue, taken 9 days after transplant. Source of these receptors: a human patient who received an intestinal transplant, so some T cells may come from the graft donor.

The chain recombines TRBV19 with TRBJ1-3; D is undetermined. With 5 bases removed from V and 4 bases from J, the gap between germline ends came to 9 bases. The germline V gene has CDR1 LNHDA and CDR2 SQIVND (reference sequence). The CDR3 has 13 residues. This chain's CDR3 is CASSPGVGNTIYF. The CDR3 coding sequence is TGTGCCAGTAGTCCGGGAGTGGGAAACACCATATATTTT.

The rearrangement uses TRBV27 and TRBJ1-6; TRBD1 is a possible D gene (5 bases). The CDR3 covers 14 residues. V lost 1 base, J lost 14 bases, and 15 bases lay in between. CDR1 and CDR2 from the germline V gene are MNHEY and SMNVEV (reference sequence). CDR3 sequence reads: CASSLFREHGALHF. The DNA for the CDR3 is TGTGCCAGCAGTTTATTCAGGGAACACGGGGCCCTCCACTTT.

The chain uses TRBV27 and TRBJ2-3, with 7 bases matching TRBD1. Germline V lookup: CDR1 MNHEY, CDR2 SMNVEV (reference sequence). This CDR3 region has 17 residues. V shed 5 bases, J shed 0 bases, and the junction held 11 bases outside the gene matches. The CDR3 nucleotides read TGTGCCAGCAGTCCCCGACAGGGATTCATCAGCACAGATACGCAGTATTTT. It translates to CASSPRQGFISTDTQYF.

The chain couples TRBV15 to TRBJ2-3, with 10 positions matching TRBD2. The CDR3 totals 15 residues. The junction had 1 base not matched to a gene; V was cut back by 0 bases and J by 4 bases. From germline, CDR1 is LNHNV and CDR2 YYDKDF (reference sequence). The CDR3 coding sequence is TGTGCCACCAGCAGAGAAGCGGGGGGGCCAGATACGCAGTATTTT. Translating it yields CATSREAGGPDTQYF.

The DNA of the CDR3 is TGTGCCAGCAGCGTCGGGACAGGGGGCCCCCAAGAGACCCAGTACTTC. This translates into CASSVGTGGPQETQYF. The V call is TRBV9, the J call TRBJ2-5, with TRBD1 matching over 12 bases. This CDR3 is built from 16 residues. Germline V gene sequence: CDR1 SGDLS, CDR2 YYNGEE. V was pared by 2 bases and J by 1 base, with 3 bases of the junction left unmatched.

The chain combines TRBV9 with TRBJ2-7, with 11 bases lining up with TRBD2. This CDR3 is built from 15 residues. Trimming removed 2 bases from V and 4 bases from J; junction bases left unmatched: 5. Germline CDR1 SGDLS, CDR2 YYNGEE. The CDR3 DNA follows: TGTGCCAGCAGCGTTGCTAGCGGGGGGATATACGAGCAGTACTTC. The encoded protein is CASSVASGGIYEQYF.

This clone was seen only a few times. The chain recombines TRBV6-1 with TRBJ1-6, with D perhaps TRBD1 (6 bases). CDR1 is MNHNS, CDR2 SASEGT, per germline. The CDR3 runs to 16 residues. With 0 bases removed from V and 10 bases from J, the gap between germline ends came to 16 bases. DNA of the CDR3: TGTGCCAGCAGTGAAGCGCTGCCAGGGGCTAGGTCACCCCTCCACTTT. This gives the protein CASSEALPGARSPLHF.

This clone was seen once. The chain is built from TRBV19 and TRBJ1-1; D is ambiguous. The length of the CDR3 is 13 residues. The V end lost 7 bases, the J end lost 6 bases, and 15 bases lay between the germline ends. From germline, CDR1 is LNHDA and CDR2 SQIVND (reference sequence). In nucleotides, the CDR3 is TGTGCCAGTAAAATAAATTATTGGGCTGAAGCTTTCTTT. The encoded protein is CASKINYWAEAFF. The whole variable domain, filled in from reference TRBV19 and TRBJ1-1, reads DGGITQSPKYLFRKEGQNVTLSCEQNLNHDAMYWYRQDPGQGLRLIYYSQIVNDFQKGDIAEGYSVSREKKESFPLTVTSAQKNPTAFYLCASKINYWAEAFFGQGTRLTVV.

The CDR3 protein is CASSYRGTLYGYTF. As DNA, the CDR3 is TGTGCCAGCAGTTACAGGGGAACCCTCTATGGCTACACCTTC. The rearrangement joins TRBV28 to TRBJ1-2; 7 bases line up with TRBD1. Trimming took 4 bases from V and 4 from J; bases not matched to a gene: 6. From germline, CDR1 is MDHEN and CDR2 SYDVKM. The CDR3 has 14 amino acids.

The chain carries TRBV10-3 and TRBJ1-4; 8 nucleotides match TRBD1. Germline CDR1 and CDR2: ENHRY and SYGVKD. J gave up 8 bases and V 2 bases, and 4 bases lay outside the gene matches. CDR3 length: 14 amino acids. CDR3 nucleotide sequence: TGTGCCATCAGTGAGACAGGGGGACGGGAAAAACTGTTTTTT. Amino acids: CAISETGGREKLFF.

The chain recombines TRBV28 with TRBJ2-1, with 8 bases fitting TRBD2. Unmatched junction bases numbered 9, after V lost 3 bases and J lost 8 bases. Germline-derived CDR1 and CDR2 are MDHEN and SYDVKM. There are 15 residues in the CDR3. The CDR3 sequence is CASSFNLAGIDEQFF. The CDR3 nucleotides read TGTGCCAGCAGTTTTAATCTAGCGGGCATCGATGAGCAGTTCTTC. Complete variable domain (other parts from reference TRBV28 and TRBJ2-1): DVKVTQSSRYLVKRTGEKVFLECVQDMDHENMFWYRQDPGLGLRLIYFSYDVKMKEKGDIPEGYSVSREKKERFSLILESASTNQTSMYLCASSFNLAGIDEQFFGPGTRLTVL.

Concerning this clone: Additional DNA sequences in this sample encode the identical CDR3. The rearrangement uses TRBV7-6 and TRBJ2-5, with a weak D call TRBD2 (6 bases). The CDR3 extends over 14 amino acids. Trimming took 1 base from V and 3 from J, leaving 9 bases between them. Germline loops: CDR1 SGHVS, CDR2 FNYEAQ. The CDR3 here is CASSLGGGKETQYF. The DNA of the CDR3 is TGTGCCAGCAGCTTAGGTGGGGGGAAAGAGACCCAGTACTTC.

The chain uses TRBV4-1 and TRBJ1-1; D not resolved. The CDR3 length is 15 residues. The germline V gene encodes CDR1 MGHRA and CDR2 YSYEKL. Trimming took off 2 bases at V and 0 bases at J, with 10 bases between the two ends. Here the CDR3 DNA reads TGCGCCAGCAGCCAATTTGAGTACATGAACACTGAAGCTTTCTTT. This encodes CASSQFEYMNTEAFF.

This clone was counted a single time. V usage is TRBV6-1 and J usage is TRBJ1-4; perhaps TRBD1 as D (6 bases). This CDR3 is built from 17 residues. Germline assignment: CDR1 MNHNS and CDR2 SASEGT. The ends were cut back, 3 bases at V and 0 bases at J, with 14 bases in the middle. CDR3 nucleotides: TGTGCCAGCAGTGACAAAGGACGGACAGCAACTAATGAAAAACTGTTTTTT. Its translation: CASSDKGRTATNEKLFF.

In nucleotides, the CDR3 is TGCGCCAGCAGCCAAGTTTGGGGGGGGAACAATGAGCAGTTCTTC. Its protein is CASSQVWGGNNEQFF. The V and J genes are TRBV4-1 and TRBJ2-1; 7 nucleotides agree with TRBD2. Looked up from germline, CDR1 is MGHRA and CDR2 is YSYEKL. The CDR3 extends over 15 amino acids. Trimming removed 1 base from V and 5 bases from J; junction bases left unmatched: 5.

In its sample, this clone was seen once. This sequence joins TRBV13 and TRBJ2-2; D possibly corresponds to TRBD1 (5 bases). The CDR3 consists of 16 residues. Germline V gene sequence: CDR1 PRHDT, CDR2 FYEKMQ (reference sequence). Trimming removed 5 bases at V and 0 bases at J, with 13 bases between. The chain's CDR3 is CASSAQGFANTGELFF. The CDR3 DNA follows: TGTGCCAGCAGCGCCCAGGGATTCGCGAACACCGGGGAGCTGTTTTTT.

This chain joins TRBV6-4 and TRBJ2-2; 7 nucleotides match TRBD2. Germline CDR1 reads MRHNA; CDR2 reads SNTAGT. V gave up 3 bases and J gave up 1 base; unmatched junction bases: 2. The CDR3 length is 15 residues. The CDR3 bases are TGTGCCAGCAGTGAGTTAGCGGGGAACACCGGGGAGCTGTTTTTT. Translating gives CASSELAGNTGELFF.

V usage is TRBV6-6 and J usage is TRBJ2-3; the D gene is possibly TRBD1 (6 bases). Germline V CDR1 and CDR2: MNHNY, SVGAGI (reference sequence). V lost 3 bases, J lost 0 bases, and 13 bases lay in between. The CDR3 extends over 16 amino acids. The CDR3 DNA sequence: TGTGCCAGCAGTTATGGGACAAAACTTAGCACAGATACGCAGTATTTT. Translated, it gives CASSYGTKLSTDTQYF.

This clone was counted a few times. This sequence joins TRBV11-3 and TRBJ1-2; TRBD1 might be the D (5 bases). Per the germline V gene, CDR1 is SGHNT and CDR2 is YENEEA. The CDR3 has 13 amino acids. The V end was cut by 1 base, the J end by 6 bases, with 9 bases between. In DNA, the CDR3 is TGTGCCAGCAGCTTAGTCGGGGGTAATGGCTACACCTTC. It is translated as CASSLVGGNGYTF.

This clone was detected only a few times. V and J are TRBV29-1 and TRBJ2-7, with TRBD1 as a possible D gene (5 bases). Looked up from germline, CDR1 is SQVTM and CDR2 is ANQGSEA. The CDR3 covers 11 residues. Trimming removed 4 bases from V and 3 bases from J, with 7 bases in between. The CDR3 sequence is CSVGQIYEQYF. DNA for the CDR3: TGCAGCGTTGGACAGATCTACGAGCAGTACTTC.

The chain uses TRBV7-3 and TRBJ2-5, with 7 bases fitting TRBD2. This CDR3 is 16 amino acids long. Trimming at V came to 2 bases and at J to 4 bases, leaving 10 bases not matched to a gene. Germline-derived CDR1 and CDR2 are SGHTA and FQGTGA. CDR3 in DNA: TGTGCCAGCAGCTTATATGCGGGAGCGGGGTCAGAGACCCAGTACTTC. Its translation is CASSLYAGAGSETQYF. The full variable domain, in which reference TRBV7-3 and TRBJ2-5 provide the parts outside the CDR3, is GAGVSQTPSNKVTEKGKYVELRCDPISGHTALYWYRQSLGQGPEFLIYFQGTGAADDSGLPNDRFFAVRPEGSVSTLKIQRTERGDSAVYLCASSLYAGAGSETQYFGPGTRLLVL.

The chain recombines TRBV2 with TRBJ2-3; tentative D call: TRBD1 (6 bases). This CDR3 has 14 amino acids. V was clipped by 6 bases and J by 4 bases, with 14 bases between them. Germline CDR1 is SNHLY and CDR2 is FYNNEI. This CDR3 reads CASSPLWGPDTQYF. As DNA, the CDR3 is TGTGCCAGCAGCCCCTTGTGGGGGCCAGATACGCAGTATTTT.

The DNA of the CDR3 is TGTGCCAGCAGCCAATTTCCGGGGTGGGCCTACGAGCAGTACTTC. Its protein is CASSQFPGWAYEQYF. The V and J genes are TRBV16 and TRBJ2-7; tentative D call: TRBD2 (5 bases). Trimming removed 1 base from V and 2 bases from J, with 12 bases in between. Germline V gene data show CDR1 as KGHSY and CDR2 as FQNENV. This CDR3 spans 15 amino acids. Complete variable domain (other parts from reference TRBV16 and TRBJ2-7): GEEVAQTPKHLVRGEGQKAKLYCAPIKGHSYVFWYQQVLKNEFKFLISFQNENVFDETGMPKERFSAKCLPNSPCSLEIQATKLEDSAVYFCASSQFPGWAYEQYFGPGTRLTVT.

This clone appeared a few times. The V and J genes are TRBV5-1 and TRBJ2-4; D uncertain. The germline V and J ends were trimmed by 0 bases and 0 bases, with 4 bases remaining between them. CDR3 length: 14 amino acids. CDR1 and CDR2 (germline): SGHRS, YFSETQ. CDR3 sequence (DNA): TGCGCCAGCAGCTTGGCGGGAGCCAAAAACATTCAGTACTTC. Its translation: CASSLAGAKNIQYF.

The chain uses TRBV9 and TRBJ2-1; D uncertain. V lost 2 bases and J lost 5, with 2 bases in between. CDR3 length equals 11 residues. CDR1 is SGDLS, CDR2 YYNGEE, per germline. This CDR3 reads CASSVHNEQFF. DNA of the CDR3: TGTGCCAGCAGCGTTCACAATGAGCAGTTCTTC.

The chain employs TRBV6-1 and TRBJ1-6, with D possibly TRBD1 on 5 matching bases. Trimming removed 2 bases at V and 4 bases at J, with 18 bases between. The CDR3 has 18 residues. Germline V gene data show CDR1 as MNHNS and CDR2 as SASEGT. CDR3 region: CASSELTTAGVYNSPLHF. Here the CDR3 DNA reads TGTGCCAGCAGTGAACTGACTACGGCGGGGGTTTATAATTCACCCCTCCACTTT.

The rearrangement joins TRBV6-1 to TRBJ2-7; 7 bases map to TRBD1. This CDR3 has 14 residues. CDR1 MNHNS and CDR2 SASEGT come from the germline V gene. Losses at the gene ends were 6 bases for V and 4 bases for J; bases not matched to a gene: 9. CDR3 in amino acids: CASSLRQGGYEQYF. The CDR3 bases are TGTGCCAGCAGCCTCAGACAGGGCGGTTACGAGCAGTACTTC.

The chain recombines TRBV7-2 with TRBJ1-2, with D hard to call. V lost 8 bases and J 4 bases, leaving 2 bases between the germline ends. Germline CDR1 is SGHTA and CDR2 is FQGNSA. The length of the CDR3 is 9 residues. DNA for the CDR3: TGTGCCAGCGTCTATGGCTACACCTTC. Translated: CASVYGYTF. Full variable domain (missing parts from reference TRBV7-2 and TRBJ1-2): GAGVSQSPSNKVTEKGKDVELRCDPISGHTALYWYRQSLGQGLEFLIYFQGNSAPDKSGLPSDRFSAERTGGSVSTLTIQRTQQEDSAVYLCASVYGYTFGSGTRLTVV.

J is TRBJ1-1 and V is TRBV27; a weak D match, TRBD1 (5 bases). The germline gives CDR1 MNHEY, CDR2 SMNVEV (reference sequence). The ends were cut back, 5 bases at V and 8 bases at J, with 12 bases in the middle. The CDR3 covers 12 residues. CDR3 sequence: CASSALGGEAFF. The CDR3 coding sequence is TGTGCCAGCAGTGCCCTGGGGGGGGAAGCTTTCTTT.

V and J are TRBV11-3 and TRBJ2-7; 10 bases map to TRBD1. Unmatched junction bases numbered 6, after V lost 5 bases and J lost 5 bases. The germline V gene encodes CDR1 SGHNT and CDR2 YENEEA. This CDR3 has 14 residues. The CDR3 reads CASSRRGQGDEQYF. The DNA of the CDR3 is TGTGCCAGCAGCAGAAGAGGACAGGGGGACGAGCAGTACTTC.